This TCR beta chain was profiled in a study of OX40 agonist ivuxolimab in advanced cancers. The wider study: Among those enrolled, mean age was roughly 62 years (range roughly 23 to 90) and 75% to 85% were male. Overall study results and limits: It was not determined which antigens were specifically recognized by the peripheral T cells that had undergone clonal expansion. Nonresponders included some who also had low normalized T-cell clonal expansion. Partial responders receiving 0.1-3.0 mg/kg showed among the lowest clonal expansion.

This clone showed up just once. Its antigen remains unidentified. Only in-frame clones appear in the TCRdb table, and some are missing; sequencing was by immunoSEQ multiplex PCR. In the table there are fewer than 40,000 clones, roughly nine tenths of which are singletons. CDR3 length: 12 residues. CDR1 is SGHVS, CDR2 FQNEAQ, per germline. Here the sequenced sample was CD4+ or CD8+ T cells sorted from blood, taken in a trial of the OX40 agonist ivuxolimab. This chain links TRBV7-8 with TRBJ2-5; D perhaps matches TRBD2 (5 bases). The J call may be in error: the DNA end matches TRBJ2-7 better. The sequence came from an adult with an advanced solid tumor such as melanoma, head and neck, liver or kidney cancer. This CDR3 reads CASGWTSYEQYF. In DNA, the CDR3 is TGTGCCAGCGGGTGGACTTCCTACGAGCAGTACTTC.